The 32 T cell receptor beta chains reported below all come from one sample, sequenced in a study of CD8 T cells in Susac syndrome. Random hexamers were used to reverse transcribe the RNA input (about 0.45 to 1 ug). TCRdb analysed the immunoSEQ multiplex PCR reads with MiXCR anew, one entry per CDR3 protein. The sample yields about 120,000 distinct CDR3 sequences, around nine tenths seen once. The specimen was CD4+ T cells from PBMCs. The source of these receptors is a human donor in good health.

The chain has TRBV7-2 and TRBJ2-1; 7 nucleotides line up with TRBD2. The V and J ends lost 1 base and 10 bases, in that order; junction bases with no gene match: 4. Germline CDR1 SGHTA, CDR2 FQGNSA. This CDR3 region has 13 residues. CDR3 sequence (DNA): TGTGCCAGCAGCTTAGTCTGGGGGGGAGAGCAGTTCTTC. Residues: CASSLVWGGEQFF.

V usage is TRBV7-2 and J usage is TRBJ2-3; 11 nucleotides align to TRBD2. Germline V CDR1 and CDR2: SGHTA, FQGNSA. V gave up 5 bases and J gave up 7 bases; unmatched junction bases: 14. The CDR3 has 17 amino acids. CDR3 bases: TGTGCCAGCAGCCAAAGACTAGCGGGAACCCTCCCCAATACGCAGTATTTT. Translation: CASSQRLAGTLPNTQYF.

The chain carries TRBV7-2 and TRBJ1-2; no reliable D call. CDR1 is SGHTA and CDR2 is FQGNSA in the germline V gene. This CDR3 contains 14 residues. Trimming stripped 1 base from V and 13 bases from J, with 19 bases between. For the CDR3, the DNA is TGTGCCAGCAGCTTAGAGCCGGGCCCGAAAGCCTTCACCTTC. Translation gives CASSLEPGPKAFTF. Full variable domain (remainder filled in from reference TRBV7-2 and TRBJ1-2): GAGVSQSPSNKVTEKGKDVELRCDPISGHTALYWYRQSLGQGLEFLIYFQGNSAPDKSGLPSDRFSAERTGGSVSTLTIQRTQQEDSAVYLCASSLEPGPKAFTFGSGTRLTVV.

The gene calls are TRBV6-4 and TRBJ2-1; 8 bases line up with TRBD1. CDR1 is MRHNA and CDR2 is SNTAGT in the germline V gene. With 3 bases clipped from V and 12 bases from J, the junction kept 4 bases outside the gene matches. CDR3 length: 12 amino acids. Written as DNA, the CDR3 is TGTGCCAGCAGTGAAACAGGGGGGCGGCAGTTCTTC. Translation: CASSETGGRQFF.

The chain carries TRBV7-9 and TRBJ2-3; 7 bases are a match to TRBD2. CDR3 size: 16 residues. CDR1 is SEHNR and CDR2 is FQNEAQ in the germline V gene (reference sequence). The J segment lost 0 bases and the V segment lost 3 bases, leaving 6 bases of the junction unmatched. This chain's CDR3 is CASSFGAGSSTDTQYF. The CDR3 nucleotides read TGTGCCAGCAGCTTCGGAGCGGGGTCTAGCACAGATACGCAGTATTTT. The whole variable domain, remainder taken from reference TRBV7-9 and TRBJ2-3, is DTGVSQNPRHKITKRGQNVTFRCDPISEHNRLYWYRQTLGQGPEFLTYFQNEAQLEKSRLLSDRFSAERPKGSFSTLEIQRTEQGDSAMYLCASSFGAGSSTDTQYFGPGTRLTVL.

V and J are TRBV6-5 and TRBJ1-4; 7 positions agree with TRBD1. Germline CDR1 and CDR2: MNHEY and SVGAGI. The V gene end was trimmed by 2 bases and the J gene end by 3 bases; junction bases not matched to a gene: 6. This CDR3 region has 16 residues. The CDR3 region is CASSYSRGRANEKLFF. CDR3 nucleotide sequence: TGTGCCAGCAGTTACAGCAGGGGGAGGGCTAATGAAAAACTGTTTTTT.

A few counts support this clonotype. This rearrangement joins TRBV5-1 to TRBJ2-7, with D unresolved. The V gene's germline CDR1 is SGHRS and CDR2 YFSETQ. Trimming removed 0 bases at V and 5 bases at J, with 9 bases between. The CDR3 runs 13 residues. The CDR3 loop is CASSLESWNEQYF. The CDR3 coding sequence is TGCGCCAGCAGCTTGGAGAGTTGGAACGAGCAGTACTTC.

V is TRBV5-6 and J is TRBJ2-7; TRBD1 matches 8 bases. Germline V CDR1 and CDR2: SGHDT, YYEEEE. The V and J ends lost 4 bases and 7 bases, in that order; junction bases with no gene match: 16. The CDR3 sequence is 16 residues long. For the CDR3, the DNA is TGTGCCAGCAGCCTCGACCGGGCAGGGGGCTTTCGGGAGCAGTACTTC. Its protein product is CASSLDRAGGFREQYF. Looking up the rest from reference TRBV5-6 and TRBJ2-7 gives the full variable domain: DAGVTQSPTHLIKTRGQQVTLRCSPKSGHDTVSWYQQALGQGPQFIFQYYEEEERQRGNFPDRFSGHQFPNYSSELNVNALLLGDSALYLCASSLDRAGGFREQYFGPGTRLTVT.

The chain links TRBV6-2 or TRBV6-3 to TRBJ1-1; TRBD1 is a possible D gene (5 bases). In germline, CDR1 is MNHEY, CDR2 SVGEGT. Deletions cut 6 bases from V and 4 bases from J, with 15 bases between. CDR3 size: 14 residues. The CDR3 region has the DNA TGTGCCAGCAGCTACCTGGGGGGAGGCACTGAAGCTTTCTTT. Amino acids: CASSYLGGGTEAFF.

The chain links TRBV18 to TRBJ1-1; D is ambiguous. This CDR3 spans 13 amino acids. Trimming shortened V by 3 bases and J by 4 bases, and 9 bases separated the two germline ends. The V gene's germline CDR1 is KGHSH and CDR2 LQKENI. The CDR3 nucleotides read TGTGCCAGCTCACCTACTTGGGGCACTGAAGCTTTCTTT. Translating gives CASSPTWGTEAFF.

This sequence joins TRBV6-1 and TRBJ2-5; 8 bases are shared with TRBD2. The CDR3 is 15 amino acids. The germline CDR1 and CDR2 sequences are MNHNS and SASEGT. The J segment lost 5 bases and the V segment lost 2 bases, leaving 7 bases of the junction unmatched. The CDR3 protein is CASSELSGSSETQYF. The CDR3 DNA reads as TGTGCCAGCAGTGAACTCAGCGGGAGTAGCGAGACCCAGTACTTC.

This chain connects TRBV7-2 to TRBJ1-2; 8 bases match TRBD1. V trimming: 8 bases; J trimming: 6 bases; junction bases outside the gene matches: 11. Germline V gives CDR1 SGHTA, CDR2 FQGNSA. CDR3 length: 14 residues. CDR3 loop: CASVGRTGSDGYTF. The CDR3 region has the DNA TGTGCCAGCGTCGGCCGGACAGGGTCCGATGGCTACACCTTC.

As DNA, the CDR3 is TGTGCCAGCAGTCCCCCCGGGCCCTATGGCTACACCTTC. Its translation: CASSPPGPYGYTF. This chain joins TRBV28 and TRBJ1-2; D unclear. Germline loops: CDR1 MDHEN, CDR2 SYDVKM. Deletions cut 5 bases from V and 4 bases from J, with 11 bases between. This CDR3 region has 13 residues.

The CDR3 coding sequence is TGTGCCAGCAGTCCGAGGAACGGGGTTTACGAGCAGTACTTC. Its translation: CASSPRNGVYEQYF. The chain couples TRBV6-1 to TRBJ2-7, with D possibly matching TRBD2 (5 bases). The germline V gene has CDR1 MNHNS and CDR2 SASEGT. Trimming shortened V by 5 bases and J by 4 bases, and 15 bases separated the two germline ends. This CDR3 contains 14 residues.

As DNA, the CDR3 is TGTGCCAGCAGTCGACGGAACGCGGGGATTTCGTCCGGGGAGCTGTTTTTT. Its protein is CASSRRNAGISSGELFF. The chain links TRBV12-3 or TRBV12-4 to TRBJ2-2, with D perhaps matching TRBD2 (6 bases). The CDR3 runs 17 residues. Trimming took 5 bases from V and 6 from J, leaving 22 bases between them.

The chain combines TRBV20-1 with TRBJ1-6; D is uncertain. The germline V and J ends were trimmed by 1 base and 5 bases, with 21 bases remaining between them. The CDR3 length is 18 residues. In germline, CDR1 is DFQATT, CDR2 SNEGSKA (reference sequence). The DNA of the CDR3 is TGCAGTGCTAGAGGGGTAGTTAAGGGCGGTGGAAATAATTCACCCCTCCACTTT. This translates into CSARGVVKGGGNNSPLHF.

This sequence joins TRBV6-5 and TRBJ2-7; TRBD2 agrees at 7 bases. CDR1 is MNHEY and CDR2 is SVGAGI in the germline V gene. The V and J ends lost 11 bases and 5 bases, in that order; junction bases with no gene match: 9. CDR3 length: 12 residues. Here the CDR3 DNA reads TGTGCCGTGGGGGGGAGCCTGGACGAGCAGTACTTC. It yields the protein CAVGGSLDEQYF.

J is TRBJ1-5 and V is TRBV20-1; 7 bases are shared with TRBD1. The V and J ends lost 6 bases and 1 base, in that order; junction bases with no gene match: 12. The CDR3 loop spans 16 amino acids. Germline loops: CDR1 DFQATT, CDR2 SNEGSKA (reference sequence). The CDR3, as DNA: TGCAGTGCCCACCAGGGGGGGGCATCAAGCAATCAGCCCCAGCATTTT. Its translation is CSAHQGGASSNQPQHF.

V usage is TRBV7-6 and J usage is TRBJ1-1; D not resolved. CDR3 length: 11 residues. Germline V gene data show CDR1 as SGHVS and CDR2 as FNYEAQ. The V and J ends lost 3 bases and 6 bases respectively, with 5 bases between them. The CDR3 region has the DNA TGTGCCAGCAGCTTCGGGGCTGAAGCTTTCTTT. As protein: CASSFGAEAFF.

This clonotype appeared once. J is TRBJ1-2 and V is TRBV19; D remains unclear. Germline CDR1 and CDR2: LNHDA and SQIVND (reference sequence). Trimming cost V 2 bases and J 8 bases, with 6 bases left between them. This CDR3 comprises 11 residues. CDR3 region: CASSILGGYTF. The DNA for the CDR3 is TGTGCCAGTAGTATACTCGGGGGCTACACCTTC.

The chain recombines TRBV19 with TRBJ1-3, with D maybe TRBD1 (5 bases). The CDR3 has 12 residues. V was pared by 7 bases and J by 4 bases, with 8 bases between. Germline-derived CDR1 and CDR2 are LNHDA and SQIVND (reference sequence). The CDR3 spells CASKGAGNTIYF. CDR3 coding DNA: TGTGCCAGTAAAGGGGCCGGAAACACCATATATTTT.

V usage is TRBV4-3 and J usage is TRBJ2-1; 8 nucleotides agree with TRBD2. This CDR3 is 15 amino acids long. Unmatched junction bases numbered 6, after V lost 4 bases and J lost 4 bases. Germline V gives CDR1 LGHNA, CDR2 YSLEER. The CDR3 nucleotides are TGCGCCAGCAGCCCGATGACTAGCGCATACAATGAGCAGTTCTTC. This gives the protein CASSPMTSAYNEQFF.

This clonotype was seen only once. V gene TRBV25-1 combines with J gene TRBJ1-5; a possible D gene is TRBD1 (5 bases). This CDR3 is 13 amino acids long. The germline V gene has CDR1 MGHDK and CDR2 SYGVNS. V shed 3 bases and J shed 6 bases, with 9 bases lying between them. The CDR3 DNA is TGTGCCAGCAGTGACCAGGGTCGTCAGCCCCAGCATTTT. It encodes CASSDQGRQPQHF.

The chain uses TRBV28 and TRBJ1-1; D not resolved. Germline values: CDR1 MDHEN, CDR2 SYDVKM. This CDR3 spans 13 amino acids. With 6 bases removed from V and 4 bases from J, the gap between germline ends came to 12 bases. The CDR3 loop reads CASRLGTTTEAFF. CDR3 in DNA: TGTGCCAGCAGACTTGGAACAACCACTGAAGCTTTCTTT.

This chain connects TRBV6-1 to TRBJ2-7, with 7 positions matching TRBD2. The germline V gene encodes CDR1 MNHNS and CDR2 SASEGT. The CDR3 sequence is 15 residues long. V shed 1 base, J shed 2 bases, and the junction held 5 bases outside the gene matches. The CDR3 sequence is CASSEEAGEPYEQYF. DNA for the CDR3: TGTGCCAGCAGTGAAGAGGCGGGAGAACCCTACGAGCAGTACTTC.

The chain employs TRBV7-8 and TRBJ2-5; 10 bases are shared with TRBD1. Germline CDR1 is SGHVS and CDR2 is FQNEAQ. The V segment lost 5 bases and the J segment 2 bases; nucleotides outside the gene matches: 8. The CDR3 has 16 amino acids. The CDR3 spells CASSLRTGGLQETQYF. CDR3 bases: TGTGCCAGCAGCCTTCGGACAGGGGGGTTGCAAGAGACCCAGTACTTC.

The gene calls are TRBV7-8 and TRBJ1-4, with D possibly matching TRBD1 (6 bases). V was pared by 1 base and J by 6 bases, with 18 bases between. From germline, CDR1 is SGHVS and CDR2 FQNEAQ. The CDR3 has 17 amino acids. CDR3 coding DNA: TGTGCCAGCAGCTTAGGTCCTACGACAGGCGGGTATGAAAAACTGTTTTTT. Residues: CASSLGPTTGGYEKLFF.

The J gene is TRBJ1-4, the V gene TRBV27; TRBD1 might be the D (5 bases). Looked up from germline, CDR1 is MNHEY and CDR2 is SMNVEV (reference sequence). This CDR3 is 14 amino acids long. The V end lost 2 bases, the J end lost 1 base, and 5 bases lay between the germline ends. For the CDR3, the DNA is TGTGCCAGCAGTTTAAGGGGAACTAATGAAAAACTGTTTTTT. Its translation: CASSLRGTNEKLFF. The full variable domain, completed using reference TRBV27 and TRBJ1-4, is EAQVTQNPRYLITVTGKKLTVTCSQNMNHEYMSWYRQDPGLGLRQIYYSMNVEVTDKGDVPEGYKVSRKEKRNFPLILESPSPNQTSLYFCASSLRGTNEKLFFGSGTQLSVL.

The chain uses TRBV12-3 or TRBV12-4 and TRBJ1-1; 8 bases fit TRBD1. CDR3 size: 17 residues. The V and J ends lost 5 bases and 3 bases, in that order; junction bases with no gene match: 14. The DNA for the CDR3 is TGTGCCAGCAGTCTACGACAGGGGAGGAGGGAGGACACTGAAGCTTTCTTT. It encodes CASSLRQGRREDTEAFF.

The chain joins TRBV19 to TRBJ2-3, with D hard to call. Germline V gives CDR1 LNHDA, CDR2 SQIVND (reference sequence). This CDR3 is built from 14 residues. V was pared by 5 bases and J by 5 bases, with 14 bases between. The CDR3 is CASSPPDARDTQYF. The CDR3 coding sequence is TGTGCCAGTAGTCCCCCAGACGCTCGAGATACGCAGTATTTT.

The rearrangement links TRBV2 to TRBJ2-2, with D maybe TRBD1 (5 bases). Trimming took 4 bases from V and 1 from J, leaving 10 bases between them. The CDR3 sequence is 15 residues long. The germline V gene has CDR1 SNHLY and CDR2 FYNNEI. As DNA, the CDR3 is TGTGCCAGCAGTGGGGGCGGACGGAACACCGGGGAGCTGTTTTTT. It translates to CASSGGGRNTGELFF.

This clonotype has just one count. CDR3 DNA sequence: TGTGCCAGCAGTTTAACGAGGGGATCAGATACGCAGTATTTT. Protein product: CASSLTRGSDTQYF. The chain carries TRBV12-3 or TRBV12-4 and TRBJ2-3; D may correspond to TRBD1 or TRBD2 (5 bases each). Trimming left V 2 bases short and J 4 bases short, with 10 bases between. The CDR3 consists of 14 residues.